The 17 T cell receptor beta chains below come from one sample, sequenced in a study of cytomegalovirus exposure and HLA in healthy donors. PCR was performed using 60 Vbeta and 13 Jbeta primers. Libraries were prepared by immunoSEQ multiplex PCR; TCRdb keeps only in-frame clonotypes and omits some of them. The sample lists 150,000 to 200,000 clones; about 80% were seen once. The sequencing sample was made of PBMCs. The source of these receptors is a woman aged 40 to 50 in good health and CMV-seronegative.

CDR3: CASSQDVGQPQHF. The CDR3 nucleotides are TGCGCCAGCAGCCAAGATGTTGGCCAGCCCCAGCATTTT. The V and J genes are TRBV4-1 and TRBJ1-5; no reliable D call. Germline V gives CDR1 MGHRA, CDR2 YSYEKL. The CDR3 sequence is 13 residues long. The germline V and J ends were trimmed by 0 bases and 7 bases, with 7 bases remaining between them.

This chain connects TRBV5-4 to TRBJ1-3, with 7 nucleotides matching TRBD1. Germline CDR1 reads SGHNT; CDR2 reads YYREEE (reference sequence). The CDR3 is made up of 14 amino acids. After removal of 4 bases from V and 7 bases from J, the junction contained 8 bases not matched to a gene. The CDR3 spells CASSGGQDGNTIYF. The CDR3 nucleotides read TGTGCCAGCAGCGGAGGACAGGACGGGAACACCATATATTTT.

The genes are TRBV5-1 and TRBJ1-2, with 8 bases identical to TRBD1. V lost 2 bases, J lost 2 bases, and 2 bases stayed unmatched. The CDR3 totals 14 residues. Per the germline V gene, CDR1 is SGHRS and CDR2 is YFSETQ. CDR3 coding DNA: TGCGCCAGCAGCTTAGACAGGGGAAACTATGGCTACACCTTC. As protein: CASSLDRGNYGYTF.

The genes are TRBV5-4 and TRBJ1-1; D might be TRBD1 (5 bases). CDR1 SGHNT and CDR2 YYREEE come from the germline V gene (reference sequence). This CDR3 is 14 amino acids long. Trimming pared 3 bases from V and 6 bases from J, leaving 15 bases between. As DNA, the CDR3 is TGTGCCAGCAGCTCAGATCAGGGAAGAGCTGAAGCTTTCTTT. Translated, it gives CASSSDQGRAEAFF.

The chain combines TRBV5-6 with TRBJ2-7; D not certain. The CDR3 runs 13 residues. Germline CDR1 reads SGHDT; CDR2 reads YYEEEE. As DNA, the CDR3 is TGTGCCAGCAGCTCCCCCCGCTCCTACGAGCAATACGTC. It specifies CASSSPRSYEQYV.

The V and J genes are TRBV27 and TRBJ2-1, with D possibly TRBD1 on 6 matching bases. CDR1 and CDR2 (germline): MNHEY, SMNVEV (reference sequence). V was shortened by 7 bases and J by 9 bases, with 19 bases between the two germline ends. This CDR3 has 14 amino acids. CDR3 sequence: CASTRNQGSSEQFF. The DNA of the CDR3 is TGTGCCAGCACGAGGAACCAGGGGTCGAGTGAGCAGTTCTTC.

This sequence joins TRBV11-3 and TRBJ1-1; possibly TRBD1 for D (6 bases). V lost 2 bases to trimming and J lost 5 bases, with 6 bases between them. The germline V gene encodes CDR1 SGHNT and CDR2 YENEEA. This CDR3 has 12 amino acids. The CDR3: CASSLTGTEAFF. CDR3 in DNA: TGTGCCAGCAGCTTAACAGGGACTGAAGCTTTCTTT.

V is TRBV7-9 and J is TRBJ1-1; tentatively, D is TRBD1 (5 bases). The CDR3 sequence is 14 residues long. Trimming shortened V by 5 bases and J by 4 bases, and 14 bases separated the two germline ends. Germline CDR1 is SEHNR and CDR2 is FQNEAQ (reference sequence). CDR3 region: CASSRRGRSTEAFF. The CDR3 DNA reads TGTGCCAGCAGCAGAAGGGGTCGGAGCACTGAAGCTTTCTTT.

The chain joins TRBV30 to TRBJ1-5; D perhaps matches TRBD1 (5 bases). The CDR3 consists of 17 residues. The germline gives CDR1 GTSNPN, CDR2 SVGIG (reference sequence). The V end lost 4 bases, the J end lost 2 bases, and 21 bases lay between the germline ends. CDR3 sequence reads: CAWTAGQGGLGNQPQHF. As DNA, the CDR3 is TGTGCCTGGACGGCGGGGCAGGGCGGTTTAGGCAATCAGCCCCAGCATTTT.

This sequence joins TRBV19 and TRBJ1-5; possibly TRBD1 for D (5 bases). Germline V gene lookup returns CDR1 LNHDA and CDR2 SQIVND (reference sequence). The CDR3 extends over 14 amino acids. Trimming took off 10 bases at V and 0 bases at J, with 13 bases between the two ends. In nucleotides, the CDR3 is TGTGCCACCAGGCCGACAGCTAGCAATCAGCCCCAGCATTTT. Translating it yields CATRPTASNQPQHF.

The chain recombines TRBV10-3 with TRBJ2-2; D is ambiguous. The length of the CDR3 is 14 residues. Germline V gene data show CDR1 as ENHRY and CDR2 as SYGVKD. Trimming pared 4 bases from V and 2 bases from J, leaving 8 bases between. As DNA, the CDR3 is TGTGCCATCAGTGTGGCAGGCAACACCGGGGAGCTGTTTTTT. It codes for CAISVAGNTGELFF.

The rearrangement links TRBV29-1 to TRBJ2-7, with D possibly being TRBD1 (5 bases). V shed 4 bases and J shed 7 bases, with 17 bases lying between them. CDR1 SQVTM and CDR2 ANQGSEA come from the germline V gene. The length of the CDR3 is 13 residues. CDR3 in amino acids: CSVAFLGREEQYV. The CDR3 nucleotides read TGCAGCGTTGCCTTCCTGGGCAGGGAAGAGCAGTACGTC.

The CDR3 bases are TGTGCCATCAATGATCGACTAGCTCATGAGCAGTTCTTC. Protein sequence: CAINDRLAHEQFF. This chain uses TRBV10-3 with TRBJ2-1, with 7 bases that match TRBD2. CDR3 size: 13 residues. In germline, CDR1 is ENHRY, CDR2 SYGVKD. After removal of 7 bases from V and 8 bases from J, the junction contained 8 bases not matched to a gene.

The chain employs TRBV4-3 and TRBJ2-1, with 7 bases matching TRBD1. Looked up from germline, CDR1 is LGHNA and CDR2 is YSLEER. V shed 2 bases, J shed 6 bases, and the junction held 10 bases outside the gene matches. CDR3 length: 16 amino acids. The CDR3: CASSQTPGTARNEQFF. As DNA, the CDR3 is TGCGCCAGCAGCCAAACGCCCGGGACAGCCCGCAATGAGCAGTTCTTC.

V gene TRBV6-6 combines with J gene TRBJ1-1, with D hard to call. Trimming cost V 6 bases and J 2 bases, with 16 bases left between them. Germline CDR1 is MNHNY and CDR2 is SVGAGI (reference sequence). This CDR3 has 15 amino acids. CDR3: CASRHSTQANTEAFF. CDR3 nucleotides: TGTGCCAGCAGGCACTCCACCCAGGCTAACACTGAAGCTTTCTTT.

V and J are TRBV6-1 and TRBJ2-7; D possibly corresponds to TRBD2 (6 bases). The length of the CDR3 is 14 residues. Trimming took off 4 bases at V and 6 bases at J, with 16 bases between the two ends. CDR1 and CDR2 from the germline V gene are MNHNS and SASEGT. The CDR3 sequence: CASSAGRGGSEQYV. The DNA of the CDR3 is TGTGCCAGCAGTGCGGGAAGGGGAGGTAGCGAGCAGTACGTC.

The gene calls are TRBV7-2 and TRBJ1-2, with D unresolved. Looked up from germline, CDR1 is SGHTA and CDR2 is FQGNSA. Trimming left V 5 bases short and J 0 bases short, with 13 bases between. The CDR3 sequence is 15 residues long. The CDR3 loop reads CASSAGREANYGYTF. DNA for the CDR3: TGTGCCAGCAGCGCCGGACGGGAAGCTAACTATGGCTACACCTTC.